Detailed here is one T cell receptor beta chain. Time point meaning: baseline pretreatment blood. As to treatment: 15 Gy SBRT to primary tumor, nephrectomy 4 weeks later. Blood was sampled at baseline, 2 weeks and 4 weeks after SBRT. Clear cell pathology was present in this patient's renal cell carcinoma. Assay used: immunoSEQ multiplex PCR; TCRdb lists only in-frame clones, some missing. Here the sample spans 150,000 or so clones, 75% to 90% being singletons. J was trimmed by 3 bases and V by 7 bases; bases with no gene match: 4. Germline CDR1 is SGHRS and CDR2 is YFSETQ. The CDR3 totals 12 residues. The data were taken from a study of radiation and T cells in renal cell carcinoma.

The sample in question was blood, obtained from a patient whose treatment included radiotherapy and nephrectomy. The gene calls are TRBV5-1 and TRBJ2-7, with TRBD1 matching 7 bases. This TCR derives from a woman in her forties or fifties with renal cell carcinoma. The CDR3 DNA reads TGCGCCAGCGCCACAGGGGACTACGAGCAGTACTTC. Protein sequence: CASATGDYEQYF. The entire variable domain, with the rest obtained from reference TRBV5-1 and TRBJ2-7, is as follows: KAGVTQTPRYLIKTRGQQVTLSCSPISGHRSVSWYQQTPGQGLQFLFEYFSETQRNKGNFPGRFSGRQFSNSRSEMNVSTLELGDSALYLCASATGDYEQYFGPGTRLTVT.